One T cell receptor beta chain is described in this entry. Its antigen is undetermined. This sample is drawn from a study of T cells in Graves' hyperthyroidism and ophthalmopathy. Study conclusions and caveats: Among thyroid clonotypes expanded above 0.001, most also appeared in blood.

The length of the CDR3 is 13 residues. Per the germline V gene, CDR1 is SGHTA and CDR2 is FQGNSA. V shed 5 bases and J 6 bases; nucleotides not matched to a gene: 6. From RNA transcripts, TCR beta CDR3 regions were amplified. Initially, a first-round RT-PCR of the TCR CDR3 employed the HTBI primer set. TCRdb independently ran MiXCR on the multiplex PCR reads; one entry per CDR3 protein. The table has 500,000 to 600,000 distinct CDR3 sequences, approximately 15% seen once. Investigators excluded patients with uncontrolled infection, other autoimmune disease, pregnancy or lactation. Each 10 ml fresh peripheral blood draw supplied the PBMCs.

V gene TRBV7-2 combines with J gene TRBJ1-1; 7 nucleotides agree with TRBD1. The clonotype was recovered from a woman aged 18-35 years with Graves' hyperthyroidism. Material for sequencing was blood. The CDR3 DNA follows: TGTGCCAGCAGCGTAACAGGGGCCCCTGAAGCTTTCTTT. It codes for CASSVTGAPEAFF.